Listed here are 7 T cell receptor beta chains from one sample, sequenced in a study of blood T cell repertoires in COVID-19. Assay: immunoSEQ multiplex PCR; the TCRdb copy retains only in-frame clones and omits some. The table shows some 150,000 clones, with approximately 81% occurring only once. The sample was peripheral blood. These receptors were obtained from a woman aged 60 to 75 with active or convalescent COVID-19.

The chain uses TRBV28 and TRBJ1-3, with TRBD1 as a possible D gene (5 bases). The CDR3 extends over 14 amino acids. The germline V gene encodes CDR1 MDHEN and CDR2 SYDVKM. V was cut by 7 bases and J by 3 bases, with 13 bases left in between. CDR3 DNA sequence: TGTGCCAGCACCCCGGGGGGATATGGAAACACCATATATTTT. It codes for CASTPGGYGNTIYF.

The genes are TRBV28 and TRBJ1-2, with a weak D call TRBD1 (5 bases). The length of the CDR3 is 13 residues. V was pared by 6 bases and J by 11 bases, with 19 bases between. The germline V gene has CDR1 MDHEN and CDR2 SYDVKM. CDR3 coding DNA: TGTGCCAGCAGAGAACAGGTTGGGATTCGTTACACCTTC. As protein: CASREQVGIRYTF.

The genes are TRBV4-1 and TRBJ2-3; TRBD1 matches 9 bases. With 1 base clipped from V and 3 bases from J, the junction kept 5 bases outside the gene matches. CDR1 and CDR2 from the germline V gene are MGHRA and YSYEKL. This CDR3 is built from 16 residues. CDR3 in DNA: TGCGCCAGCAGCCAAGTCGGGACAGGGTGGACAGATACGCAGTATTTT. Amino acid sequence: CASSQVGTGWTDTQYF.

The V and J genes are TRBV10-1 and TRBJ2-7, with 11 bases aligning to TRBD1. Germline V CDR1 and CDR2: WNHNN, SYGVQD (reference sequence). J gave up 5 bases and V 6 bases, and 12 bases lay outside the gene matches. This CDR3 spans 16 amino acids. CDR3: CASREVPDRGRNEQYV. CDR3 nucleotide sequence: TGCGCCAGCAGAGAGGTTCCGGACAGGGGGCGAAACGAGCAGTACGTC.

Only a few counts were recorded for this clone. The chain carries TRBV6-5 and TRBJ1-1, with no clear D. V lost 7 bases and J 0 bases, leaving 15 bases between the germline ends. In germline, CDR1 is MNHEY, CDR2 SVGAGI. This CDR3 has 15 amino acids. DNA for the CDR3: TGTGCCAGCACCGCCCCGGGAGGTTTGAACACTGAAGCTTTCTTT. As protein: CASTAPGGLNTEAFF.

This clone was detected a few times. The chain couples TRBV18 to TRBJ2-1; 13 bases fit TRBD2. This CDR3 contains 16 residues. Germline V gives CDR1 KGHSH, CDR2 LQKENI. With V trimmed by 1 base and J by 10 bases, 7 bases remained unmatched. The CDR3 here is CASSPQTSGGGSEQFF. The CDR3 coding sequence is TGTGCCAGCTCACCACAAACTAGCGGGGGGGGCTCGGAGCAGTTCTTC. The full variable domain, its missing parts supplied by reference TRBV18 and TRBJ2-1, is NAGVMQNPRHLVRRRGQEARLRCSPMKGHSHVYWYRQLPEEGLKFMVYLQKENIIDESGMPKERFSAEFPKEGPSILRIQQVVRGDSAAYFCASSPQTSGGGSEQFFGPGTRLTVL.

The CDR3: CASSEKTSGGTGTDTQYF. The CDR3 DNA reads as TGTGCCAGCAGTGAAAAAACTAGCGGGGGGACAGGCACAGATACGCAGTATTTT. The rearrangement uses TRBV6-1 and TRBJ2-3; 12 bases align to TRBD2. Germline V CDR1 and CDR2: MNHNS, SASEGT. The CDR3 loop spans 18 amino acids. V lost 2 bases and J lost 1; bases outside the gene matches: 7.